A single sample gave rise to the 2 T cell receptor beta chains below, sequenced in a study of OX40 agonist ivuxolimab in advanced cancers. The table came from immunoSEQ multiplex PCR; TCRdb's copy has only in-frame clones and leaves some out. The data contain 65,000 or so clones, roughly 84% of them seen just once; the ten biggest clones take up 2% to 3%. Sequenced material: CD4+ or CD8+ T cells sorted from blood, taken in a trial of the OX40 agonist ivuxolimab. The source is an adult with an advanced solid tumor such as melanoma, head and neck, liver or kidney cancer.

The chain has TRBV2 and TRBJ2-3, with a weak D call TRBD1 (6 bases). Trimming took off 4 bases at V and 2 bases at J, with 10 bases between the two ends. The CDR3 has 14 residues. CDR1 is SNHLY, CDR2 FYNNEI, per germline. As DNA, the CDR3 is TGTGCCAGCAGTGTACAGGGTACCACAGATACGCAGTATTTT. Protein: CASSVQGTTDTQYF. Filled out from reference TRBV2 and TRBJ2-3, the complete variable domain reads EPEVTQTPSHQVTQMGQEVILRCVPISNHLYFYWYRQILGQKVEFLVSFYNNEISEKSEIFDDQFSVERPDGSNFTLKIRSTKLEDSAMYFCASSVQGTTDTQYFGPGTRLTVL.

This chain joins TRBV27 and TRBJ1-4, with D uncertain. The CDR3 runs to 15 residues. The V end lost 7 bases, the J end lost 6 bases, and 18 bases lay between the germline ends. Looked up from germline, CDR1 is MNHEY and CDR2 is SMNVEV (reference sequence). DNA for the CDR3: TGTGCCAGCACCCCTAAAACCCGCAGGTATGAAAAACTGTTTTTT. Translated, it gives CASTPKTRRYEKLFF.